One sample yielded the 23 T cell receptor beta chains listed below, sequenced in a study of T cell changes during pregnancy in multiple sclerosis. Repertoires were generated with immunoSEQ multiplex PCR, while TCRdb's copy carries only in-frame clones and drops some. The data contain 45,000 to 60,000 clones, about nine tenths of them singletons. Sequencing used CD8+ T cells from peripheral blood mononuclear cells, obtained before pregnancy. The receptors derive from a female donor with multiple sclerosis, enrolled in a pregnancy study.

The V call is TRBV27, the J call TRBJ1-6, with D perhaps TRBD1 (6 bases). CDR3 size: 13 residues. V lost 6 bases to trimming and J lost 8 bases, with 11 bases between them. Per germline, CDR1 MNHEY and CDR2 SMNVEV (reference sequence). Written as DNA, the CDR3 is TGTGCCAGCAGCGATTACAGGGATTCACCCCTCCACTTT. It encodes CASSDYRDSPLHF.

This clone was seen a single time. V is TRBV6-6 and J is TRBJ2-1; 8 bases align to TRBD1. Germline lookup yields CDR1 MNHNY and CDR2 SVGAGI (reference sequence). The CDR3 loop spans 15 amino acids. With V trimmed by 2 bases and J by 3 bases, 3 bases remained unmatched. The CDR3 spells CASSYEQGGYNEQFF. CDR3 bases: TGTGCCAGCAGTTACGAACAGGGGGGCTACAATGAGCAGTTCTTC.

The V and J genes are TRBV19 and TRBJ1-5; D possibly corresponds to TRBD1 (5 bases). Per the germline V gene, CDR1 is LNHDA and CDR2 is SQIVND (reference sequence). Trimming stripped 3 bases from V and 6 bases from J, with 12 bases between. This CDR3 region has 14 residues. In DNA form, the CDR3 reads TGTGCCAGTAGTATGGGGGGGATGAGTCAGCCCCAGCATTTT. Translated: CASSMGGMSQPQHF.

J is TRBJ2-7 and V is TRBV9; 12 bases match TRBD1. V trimming: 4 bases; J trimming: 4 bases; junction bases outside the gene matches: 6. CDR1 is SGDLS, CDR2 YYNGEE, per germline. CDR3 length: 15 amino acids. CDR3 in amino acids: CASSPGTGGIYEQYF. For the CDR3, the DNA is TGTGCCAGCAGCCCAGGGACAGGGGGCATATACGAGCAGTACTTC.

The J gene is TRBJ1-6, the V gene TRBV21-1; the table gives TRBD1 as D, unverified against the DNA. TRBV21-1 is flagged as a pseudogene. The CDR3 is made up of 16 amino acids. CDR3 loop: CASSKEGGDSSSPLHF. The CDR3 bases are TGTGCCAGCAGCAAAGAAGGAGGGGACAGTTCTTCACCCCTCCACTTT.

As for this clone: This same CDR3 is encoded by further DNA sequences in the sample. The chain has TRBV27 and TRBJ2-7; 11 bases fit TRBD1. Trimming cost V 4 bases and J 4 bases; bases outside gene matches: 3. In germline, CDR1 is MNHEY, CDR2 SMNVEV (reference sequence). This CDR3 has 14 amino acids. For the CDR3, the DNA is TGTGCCAGCAGTTCCGGGACAGGGGGGTACGAGCAGTACTTC. It yields the protein CASSSGTGGYEQYF.

The chain is built from TRBV11-2 and TRBJ1-5, with 9 bases identical to TRBD1. Germline V gene lookup returns CDR1 SGHAT and CDR2 FQNNGV. V lost 5 bases and J lost 6; bases outside the gene matches: 5. This CDR3 has 14 residues. The CDR3 here is CASSLGTGIQPQHF. CDR3 in DNA: TGTGCCAGCAGCCTAGGGACAGGGATTCAGCCCCAGCATTTT.

This CDR3 is CSVFRTGPLNMNTGELFF. The CDR3 DNA is TGCAGCGTGTTCCGGACAGGCCCTCTTAATATGAACACCGGGGAGCTGTTTTTT. This chain connects TRBV29-1 to TRBJ2-2; 7 bases line up with TRBD1. V lost 6 bases and J lost 1; bases outside the gene matches: 17. The CDR3 sequence is 18 residues long. Germline CDR1 is SQVTM and CDR2 is ANQGSEA.

CDR3 loop: CASKKGTGVCGYTF. Here the CDR3 DNA reads TGCGCCAGCAAAAAAGGGACAGGGGTCTGTGGCTACACCTTC. This chain connects TRBV10-1 to TRBJ1-2, with 10 positions matching TRBD1. V was clipped by 7 bases and J by 7 bases; unmatched bases: 9. CDR1 is WNHNN and CDR2 is SYGVQD in the germline V gene (reference sequence). The CDR3 covers 14 residues.

This clone appeared a few times. The V gene is TRBV9, the J gene TRBJ1-3; 11 bases align to TRBD1. CDR3 length: 13 residues. CDR1 is SGDLS, CDR2 YYNGEE, per germline. Trimming cost V 9 bases and J 2 bases; bases outside gene matches: 1. CDR3 loop: CATGQGAGNTIYF. The CDR3 bases are TGTGCCACGGGACAGGGGGCTGGAAACACCATATATTTT.

The rearrangement uses TRBV5-1 and TRBJ2-1; weak D call: TRBD2 (6 bases). Germline CDR1 and CDR2: SGHRS and YFSETQ. Trimming cost V 3 bases and J 0 bases, with 10 bases left between them. This CDR3 contains 15 residues. The CDR3 sequence is CASSWRGSSYNEQFF. CDR3 coding DNA: TGCGCCAGCAGCTGGAGGGGAAGCTCCTACAATGAGCAGTTCTTC.

This clone has a single count. The chain uses TRBV9 and TRBJ2-1; 8 nucleotides line up with TRBD2. The V segment lost 4 bases and the J segment 0 bases; nucleotides outside the gene matches: 6. The CDR3 is 16 amino acids. Germline values: CDR1 SGDLS, CDR2 YYNGEE. The CDR3 region is CASSSPAGDSYNEQFF. CDR3 coding DNA: TGTGCCAGCAGCTCCCCAGCGGGGGACTCCTACAATGAGCAGTTCTTC.

This chain connects TRBV30 to TRBJ1-2; D not certain. Trimming shortened V by 0 bases and J by 5 bases, and 19 bases separated the two germline ends. CDR1 GTSNPN and CDR2 SVGIG come from the germline V gene (reference sequence). The CDR3 spans 16 residues. The CDR3 protein is CAWSVSGWEPFYGYTF. The CDR3 bases are TGTGCCTGGAGTGTATCGGGATGGGAACCCTTTTATGGCTACACCTTC.

V usage is TRBV5-1 and J usage is TRBJ2-7, with 9 bases aligning to TRBD1. V was clipped by 3 bases and J by 6 bases; unmatched bases: 7. The CDR3 is 14 amino acids. Looked up from germline, CDR1 is SGHRS and CDR2 is YFSETQ. The CDR3 DNA follows: TGCGCCAGCAGCTCGGCAGGGACAGGGAGCGAGCAGTACTTC. Translating gives CASSSAGTGSEQYF.

This chain joins TRBV27 and TRBJ2-6, with D hard to call. Per the germline V gene, CDR1 is MNHEY and CDR2 is SMNVEV (reference sequence). This CDR3 is built from 17 residues. V was shortened by 5 bases and J by 4 bases, with 18 bases between the two germline ends. The DNA for the CDR3 is TGTGCCAGCAGTCCAAGCCCTAAGCTCTCCGGGGCCAACGTCCTGACTTTC. As protein: CASSPSPKLSGANVLTF.

The rearrangement uses TRBV5-4 and TRBJ1-3; D gene ambiguous. Germline CDR1 SGHNT, CDR2 YYREEE (reference sequence). Trimming pared 4 bases from V and 7 bases from J, leaving 9 bases between. The CDR3 has 12 amino acids. CDR3 sequence reads: CASSLGGNTIYF. In nucleotides, the CDR3 is TGTGCCAGCAGCCTGGGAGGGAACACCATATATTTT. Complete variable domain (other parts from reference TRBV5-4 and TRBJ1-3): ETGVTQSPTHLIKTRGQQVTLRCSSQSGHNTVSWYQQALGQGPQFIFQYYREEENGRGNFPPRFSGLQFPNYSSELNVNALELDDSALYLCASSLGGNTIYFGEGSWLTVV.

The CDR3, as DNA: TGTGCCAGCAGCTTAGAAGGCCTAGCGGGGGGCCCTAGGTACAATGAGCAGTTCTTC. Protein product: CASSLEGLAGGPRYNEQFF. The chain recombines TRBV7-2 with TRBJ2-1; 11 bases match TRBD2. This CDR3 has 19 amino acids. Looked up from germline, CDR1 is SGHTA and CDR2 is FQGNSA. Losses at the gene ends were 1 base for V and 4 bases for J; bases not matched to a gene: 12.

This chain links TRBV19 with TRBJ2-1, with 14 bases that match TRBD2. There are 14 residues in the CDR3. Trimming took 10 bases from V and 8 from J; bases not matched to a gene: 7. Germline V gives CDR1 LNHDA, CDR2 SQIVND (reference sequence). CDR3 in DNA: TGTGCCACCCAGACTAGCGGGGGGGCCGATGAGCAGTTCTTC. Protein: CATQTSGGADEQFF.

This chain links TRBV4-3 with TRBJ1-1; D may be TRBD1 (6 bases). V was clipped by 2 bases and J by 5 bases, with 12 bases between them. This CDR3 comprises 14 residues. Germline V gives CDR1 LGHNA, CDR2 YSLEER. CDR3 sequence: CASSQTGGRTEAFF. The CDR3 DNA sequence: TGCGCCAGCAGCCAAACGGGGGGGCGGACTGAAGCTTTCTTT.

The chain carries TRBV4-2 and TRBJ2-3, with 10 bases that match TRBD2. The CDR3 consists of 14 residues. V was clipped by 3 bases and J by 7 bases; unmatched bases: 4. Germline loops: CDR1 LGHNA, CDR2 YNFKEQ. The CDR3: CASSHLAGANTQYF. The CDR3 nucleotides read TGTGCCAGCAGCCATCTAGCGGGGGCCAATACGCAGTATTTT.

The chain links TRBV10-3 to TRBJ2-7, with D possibly TRBD2 on 6 matching bases. The CDR3 length is 13 residues. Germline CDR1 is ENHRY and CDR2 is SYGVKD. V lost 7 bases, J lost 6 bases, and 16 bases lay in between. In nucleotides, the CDR3 is TGTGCCATCATGGGGACTCCTCTTGGCGAGCAGTACTTC. Residues: CAIMGTPLGEQYF.

The chain couples TRBV18 to TRBJ2-7; the match to TRBD1 covers 10 bases. The CDR3 runs 16 residues. Germline lookup yields CDR1 KGHSH and CDR2 LQKENI. V dropped 6 bases and J dropped 2; count of bases not matched to a gene: 10. CDR3 loop: CASSRYGTGEAYEQYF. CDR3 bases: TGTGCCAGCTCTCGCTACGGGACAGGGGAGGCCTACGAGCAGTACTTC. Drawing the rest from reference TRBV18 and TRBJ2-7, the complete variable domain is NAGVMQNPRHLVRRRGQEARLRCSPMKGHSHVYWYRQLPEEGLKFMVYLQKENIIDESGMPKERFSAEFPKEGPSILRIQQVVRGDSAAYFCASSRYGTGEAYEQYFGPGTRLTVT.

The rearrangement links TRBV5-6 to TRBJ2-1; D not certain. V was clipped by 0 bases and J by 3 bases, with 4 bases between them. From germline, CDR1 is SGHDT and CDR2 YYEEEE. This CDR3 contains 13 residues. CDR3 nucleotides: TGTGCCAGCAGCTTGGGAGGCTACAATGAGCAGTTCTTC. This gives the protein CASSLGGYNEQFF.